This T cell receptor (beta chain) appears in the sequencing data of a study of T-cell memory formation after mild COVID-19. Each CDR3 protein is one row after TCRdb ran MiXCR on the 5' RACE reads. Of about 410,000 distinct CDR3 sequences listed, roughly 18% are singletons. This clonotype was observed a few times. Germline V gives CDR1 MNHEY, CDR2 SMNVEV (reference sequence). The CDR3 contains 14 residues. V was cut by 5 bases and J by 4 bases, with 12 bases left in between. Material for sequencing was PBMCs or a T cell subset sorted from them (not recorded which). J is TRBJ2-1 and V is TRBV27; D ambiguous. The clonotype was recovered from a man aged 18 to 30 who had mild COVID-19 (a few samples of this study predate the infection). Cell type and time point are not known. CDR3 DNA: TGTGCCAGCAGTCAAGGAACAGCATACAATGAGCAGTTCTTC. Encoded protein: CASSQGTAYNEQFF.